This T cell receptor beta chain was sequenced in a study of early T cells in non-severe SARS-CoV-2 infection. Study-level information: Unpaired chains resulted from sequencing bulk RNA of unsorted whole blood.

V lost 3 bases to trimming and J lost 6 bases, with 8 bases between them. The CDR3 runs to 12 residues. Study-wide findings and caveats: There was a bias toward anti-spike CD8 responses in VDJdb matching, which missed private and CD4 specificities.

With respect to this clonotype: Its antigen is undetermined.

Individually, cDNA molecules had unique molecular identifiers attached to them. From the 5' RACE reads, TCRdb called clonotypes with MiXCR, one entry per CDR3 protein. The sample includes 85,000 to 95,000 distinct CDR3 sequences, about 15% seen only once; the top ten take 0.58%. The rearrangement joins TRBV12-3 or TRBV12-4 to TRBJ1-1; D possibly corresponds to TRBD1 (6 bases). Sequenced input: whole blood. This TCR was recovered from an adult who was a healthcare worker with PCR-confirmed SARS-CoV-2 infection or an uninfected control (not recorded which). CDR3 loop: CASSLGGPEAFF. The CDR3 DNA is TGTGCCAGCAGTTTGGGGGGGCCTGAAGCTTTCTTT.